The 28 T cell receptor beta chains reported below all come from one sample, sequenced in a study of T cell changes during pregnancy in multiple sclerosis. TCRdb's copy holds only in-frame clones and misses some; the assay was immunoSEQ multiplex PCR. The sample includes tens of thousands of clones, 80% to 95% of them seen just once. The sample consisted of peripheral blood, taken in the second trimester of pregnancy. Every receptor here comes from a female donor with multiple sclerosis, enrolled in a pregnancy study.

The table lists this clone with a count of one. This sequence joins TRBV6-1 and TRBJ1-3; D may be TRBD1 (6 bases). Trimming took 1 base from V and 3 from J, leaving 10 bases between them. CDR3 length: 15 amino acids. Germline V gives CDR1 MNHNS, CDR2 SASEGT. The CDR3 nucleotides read TGTGCCAGCAGTGAAGATGCCAGGGGTGGAAACACCATATATTTT. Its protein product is CASSEDARGGNTIYF.

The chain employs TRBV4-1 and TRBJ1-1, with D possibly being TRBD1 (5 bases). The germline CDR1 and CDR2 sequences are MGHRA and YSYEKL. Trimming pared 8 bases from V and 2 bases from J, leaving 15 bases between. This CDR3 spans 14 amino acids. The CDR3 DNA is TGCGCCAGCGCAAACGGGGGTGGTAACACTGAAGCTTTCTTT. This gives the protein CASANGGGNTEAFF.

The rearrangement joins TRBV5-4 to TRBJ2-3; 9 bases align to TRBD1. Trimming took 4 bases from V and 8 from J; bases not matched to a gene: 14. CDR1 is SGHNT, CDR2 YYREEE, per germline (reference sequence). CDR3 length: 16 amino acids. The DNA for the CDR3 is TGTGCCAGCAGCCCTGGACAGGGGTTGGGGGGTGCTACGCAGTATTTT. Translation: CASSPGQGLGGATQYF.

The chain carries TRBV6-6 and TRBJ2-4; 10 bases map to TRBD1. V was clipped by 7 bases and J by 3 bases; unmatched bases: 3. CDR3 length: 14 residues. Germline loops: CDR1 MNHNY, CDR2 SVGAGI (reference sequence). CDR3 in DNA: TGTGCCAGCATAGGACAGGGGGGCAAAAACATTCAGTACTTC. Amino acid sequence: CASIGQGGKNIQYF.

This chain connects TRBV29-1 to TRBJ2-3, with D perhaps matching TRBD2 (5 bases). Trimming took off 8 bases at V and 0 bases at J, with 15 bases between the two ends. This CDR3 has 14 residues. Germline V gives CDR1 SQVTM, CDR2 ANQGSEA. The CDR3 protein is CSTRLPLSTDTQYF. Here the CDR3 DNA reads TGCAGCACTAGACTACCTTTGAGCACAGATACGCAGTATTTT.

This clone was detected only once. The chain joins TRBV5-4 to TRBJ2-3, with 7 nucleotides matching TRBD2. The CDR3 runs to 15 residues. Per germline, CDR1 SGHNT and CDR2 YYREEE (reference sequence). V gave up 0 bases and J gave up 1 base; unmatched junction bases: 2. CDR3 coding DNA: TGTGCCAGCAGCTTGGTAGCGGGCGGCACAGATACGCAGTATTTT. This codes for CASSLVAGGTDTQYF.

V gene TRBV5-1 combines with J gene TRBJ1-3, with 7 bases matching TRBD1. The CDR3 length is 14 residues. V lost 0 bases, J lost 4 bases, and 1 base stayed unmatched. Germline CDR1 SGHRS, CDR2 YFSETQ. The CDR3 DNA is TGCGCCAGCAGCTTGGGGGACAGCGGAAACACCATATATTTT. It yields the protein CASSLGDSGNTIYF.

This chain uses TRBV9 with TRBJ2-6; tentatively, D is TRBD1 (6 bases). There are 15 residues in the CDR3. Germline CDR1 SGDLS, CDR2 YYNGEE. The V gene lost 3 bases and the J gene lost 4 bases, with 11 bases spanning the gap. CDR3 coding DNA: TGTGCCAGCAGCGGGATGGGGACAGGGGCCAACGTCCTGACTTTC. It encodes CASSGMGTGANVLTF.

DNA for the CDR3: TGTGCCAGCAGTTATCGGGACACCTACGAGCAGTACTTC. Its translation: CASSYRDTYEQYF. The chain recombines TRBV27 with TRBJ2-7; D may be TRBD1 (6 bases). The CDR3 totals 13 residues. Germline-derived CDR1 and CDR2 are MNHEY and SMNVEV (reference sequence). Trimming removed 4 bases from V and 2 bases from J, with 9 bases in between.

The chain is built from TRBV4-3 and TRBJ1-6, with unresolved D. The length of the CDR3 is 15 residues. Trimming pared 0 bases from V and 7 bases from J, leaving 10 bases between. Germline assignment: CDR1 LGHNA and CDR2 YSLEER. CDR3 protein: CASSQDTASNSPLHF. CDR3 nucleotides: TGCGCCAGCAGCCAAGACACAGCTTCAAATTCACCCCTCCACTTT.

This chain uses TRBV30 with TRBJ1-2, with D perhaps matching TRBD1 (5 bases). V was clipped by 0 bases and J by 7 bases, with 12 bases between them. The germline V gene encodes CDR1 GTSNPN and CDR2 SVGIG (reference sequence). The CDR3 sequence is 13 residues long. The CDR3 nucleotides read TGTGCCTGGAGTGTACCAGGGTGGTCTGGCTACACCTTC. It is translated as CAWSVPGWSGYTF.

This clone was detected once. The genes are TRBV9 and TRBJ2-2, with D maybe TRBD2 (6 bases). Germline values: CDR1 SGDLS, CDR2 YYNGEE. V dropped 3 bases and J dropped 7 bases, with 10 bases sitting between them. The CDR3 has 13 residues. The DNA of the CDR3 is TGTGCCAGCAGCGCCGCGGGGTTCGGGGAGCTGTTTTTT. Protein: CASSAAGFGELFF.

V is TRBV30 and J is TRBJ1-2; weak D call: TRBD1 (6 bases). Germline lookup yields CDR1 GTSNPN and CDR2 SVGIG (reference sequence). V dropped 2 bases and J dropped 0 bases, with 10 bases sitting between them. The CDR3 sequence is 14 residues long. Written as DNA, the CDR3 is TGTGCCTGGAGTACAGGGTTATCTAACTATGGCTACACCTTC. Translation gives CAWSTGLSNYGYTF.

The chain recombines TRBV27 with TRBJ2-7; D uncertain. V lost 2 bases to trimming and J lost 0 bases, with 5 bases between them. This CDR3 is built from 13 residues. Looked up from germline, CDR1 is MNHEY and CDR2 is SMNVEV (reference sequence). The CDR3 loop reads CASSLTASYEQYF. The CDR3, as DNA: TGTGCCAGCAGTTTAACTGCCTCCTACGAGCAGTACTTC.

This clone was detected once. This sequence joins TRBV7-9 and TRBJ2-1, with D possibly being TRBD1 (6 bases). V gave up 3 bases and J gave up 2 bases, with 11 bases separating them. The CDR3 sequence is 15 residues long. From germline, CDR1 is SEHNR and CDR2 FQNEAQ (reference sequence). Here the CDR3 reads CASSFHRAAYNEQFF. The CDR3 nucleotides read TGTGCCAGCAGCTTTCACAGGGCGGCCTACAATGAGCAGTTCTTC.

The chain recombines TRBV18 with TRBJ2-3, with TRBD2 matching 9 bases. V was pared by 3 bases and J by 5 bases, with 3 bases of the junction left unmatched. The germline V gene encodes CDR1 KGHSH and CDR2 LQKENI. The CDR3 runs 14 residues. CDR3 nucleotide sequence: TGTGCCAGCTCACCGCGAGCGGGAGGAGATACGCAGTATTTT. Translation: CASSPRAGGDTQYF.

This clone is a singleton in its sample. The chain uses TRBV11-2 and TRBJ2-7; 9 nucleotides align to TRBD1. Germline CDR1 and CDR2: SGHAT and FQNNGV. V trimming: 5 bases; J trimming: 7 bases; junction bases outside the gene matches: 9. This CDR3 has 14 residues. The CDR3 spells CASSAGTGPLEQYF. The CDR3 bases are TGTGCCAGCAGCGCCGGGACAGGGCCCTTAGAGCAGTACTTC.

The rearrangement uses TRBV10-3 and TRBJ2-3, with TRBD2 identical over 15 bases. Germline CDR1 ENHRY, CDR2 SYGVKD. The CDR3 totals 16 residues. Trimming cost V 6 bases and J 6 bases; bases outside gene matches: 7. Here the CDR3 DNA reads TGTGCCATCAGCCCGGGACTAGCGGGAGGAGGGGATACGCAGTATTTT. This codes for CAISPGLAGGGDTQYF.

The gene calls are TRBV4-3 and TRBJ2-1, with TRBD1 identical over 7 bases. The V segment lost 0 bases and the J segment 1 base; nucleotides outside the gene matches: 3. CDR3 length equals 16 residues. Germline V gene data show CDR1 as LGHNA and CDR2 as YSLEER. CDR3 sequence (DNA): TGCGCCAGCAGCCAAGATTTACAGGGGTCCTACAATGAGCAGTTCTTC. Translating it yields CASSQDLQGSYNEQFF.

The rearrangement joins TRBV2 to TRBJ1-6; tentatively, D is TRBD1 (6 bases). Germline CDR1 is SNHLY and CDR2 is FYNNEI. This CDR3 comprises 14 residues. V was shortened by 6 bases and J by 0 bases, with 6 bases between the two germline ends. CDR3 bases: TGTGCCAGCAGGGACAGCTCCTATAATTCACCCCTCCACTTT. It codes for CASRDSSYNSPLHF.

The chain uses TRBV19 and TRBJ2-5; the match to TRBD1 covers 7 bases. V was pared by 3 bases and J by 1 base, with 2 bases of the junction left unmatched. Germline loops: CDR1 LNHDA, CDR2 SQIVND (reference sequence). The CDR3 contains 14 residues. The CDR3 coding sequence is TGTGCCAGTAGTATCGGGACAGCCCAAGAGACCCAGTACTTC. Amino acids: CASSIGTAQETQYF.

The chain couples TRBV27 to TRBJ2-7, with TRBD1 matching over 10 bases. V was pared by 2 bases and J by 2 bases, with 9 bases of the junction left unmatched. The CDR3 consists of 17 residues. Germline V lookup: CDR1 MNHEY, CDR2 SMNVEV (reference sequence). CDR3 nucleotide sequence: TGTGCCAGCAGTTTAAGCCCCGCGGGACAGGGGACCTACGAGCAGTACTTC. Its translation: CASSLSPAGQGTYEQYF.

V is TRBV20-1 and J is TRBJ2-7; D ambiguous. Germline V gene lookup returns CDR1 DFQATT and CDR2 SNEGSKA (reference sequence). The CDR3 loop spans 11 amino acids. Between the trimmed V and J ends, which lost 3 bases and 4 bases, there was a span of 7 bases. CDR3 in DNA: TGCAGTGCTAGCTCTCCTTACGAGCAGTACTTC. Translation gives CSASSPYEQYF.

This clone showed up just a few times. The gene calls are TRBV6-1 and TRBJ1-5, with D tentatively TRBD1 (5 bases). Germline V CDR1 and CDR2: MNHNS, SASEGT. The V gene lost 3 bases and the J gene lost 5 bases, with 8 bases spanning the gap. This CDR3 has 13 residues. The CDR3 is CASSDRQYQPQHF. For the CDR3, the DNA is TGTGCCAGCAGTGACAGACAGTATCAGCCCCAGCATTTT.

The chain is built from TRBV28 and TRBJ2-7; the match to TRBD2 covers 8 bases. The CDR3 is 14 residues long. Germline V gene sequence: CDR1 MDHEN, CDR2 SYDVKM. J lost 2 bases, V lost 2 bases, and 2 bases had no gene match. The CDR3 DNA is TGTGCCAGCAGTTTACCAGCGGGAGCCTACGAGCAGTACTTC. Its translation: CASSLPAGAYEQYF. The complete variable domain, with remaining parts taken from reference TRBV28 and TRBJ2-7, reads DVKVTQSSRYLVKRTGEKVFLECVQDMDHENMFWYRQDPGLGLRLIYFSYDVKMKEKGDIPEGYSVSREKKERFSLILESASTNQTSMYLCASSLPAGAYEQYFGPGTRLTVT.

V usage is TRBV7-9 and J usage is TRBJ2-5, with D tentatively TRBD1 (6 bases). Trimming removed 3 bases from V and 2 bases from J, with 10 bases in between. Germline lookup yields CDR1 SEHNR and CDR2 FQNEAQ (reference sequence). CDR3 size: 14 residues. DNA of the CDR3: TGTGCCAGCAGCTTGGGAACAGGGCAAGAGACCCAGTACTTC. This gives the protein CASSLGTGQETQYF. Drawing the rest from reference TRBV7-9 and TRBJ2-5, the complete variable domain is DTGVSQNPRHKITKRGQNVTFRCDPISEHNRLYWYRQTLGQGPEFLTYFQNEAQLEKSRLLSDRFSAERPKGSFSTLEIQRTEQGDSAMYLCASSLGTGQETQYFGPGTRLLVL.

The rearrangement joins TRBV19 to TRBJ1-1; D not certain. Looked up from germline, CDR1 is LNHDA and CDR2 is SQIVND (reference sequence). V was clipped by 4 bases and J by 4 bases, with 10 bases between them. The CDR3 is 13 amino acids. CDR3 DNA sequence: TGTGCCAGTAGTAGTTTGACATCCACTGAAGCTTTCTTT. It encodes CASSSLTSTEAFF.

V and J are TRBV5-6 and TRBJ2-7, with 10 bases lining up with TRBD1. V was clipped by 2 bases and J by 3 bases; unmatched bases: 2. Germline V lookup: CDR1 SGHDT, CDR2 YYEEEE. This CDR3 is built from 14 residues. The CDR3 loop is CASSFGTGDYEQYF. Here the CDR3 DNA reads TGTGCCAGCAGCTTTGGGACAGGGGACTACGAGCAGTACTTC.